This TCR beta chain comes out of a study of T cell responses to AZD1222 COVID-19 vaccine. CDR3 size: 14 residues. Germline loops: CDR1 MNHNS, CDR2 SASEGT. With 0 bases removed from V and 7 bases from J, the gap between germline ends came to 7 bases. This table comes from immunoSEQ multiplex PCR, and its TCRdb copy is limited to in-frame clones, with some not included. The sample shows approximately 99,000 clones, 70% to 90% of them seen only once. On this clone itself: The antigen remains undetermined.

Points from the study as a whole: Among AZD1222 vaccinees, only 5 or 6 were seropositive at baseline.

This specimen consisted of peripheral blood, obtained on day 0 of AZD1222 vaccination. The sequence was collected from an adult in good health. This rearrangement joins TRBV6-1 to TRBJ1-6; D gene uncertain. CDR3 sequence reads: CASSEAWANSPLHF. CDR3 nucleotides: TGTGCCAGCAGTGAAGCGTGGGCCAATTCACCCCTCCACTTT.